This is a list of T cell receptor beta chains from one sample in a study of OX40 agonist ivuxolimab in advanced cancers. Sequencing was performed with immunoSEQ multiplex PCR; in TCRdb, only in-frame clones are kept and a portion is missing. The top ten hold around 1.6% of the sample, which has tens of thousands of clones, roughly 80% seen once. The sequenced sample was CD4+ or CD8+ T cells sorted from blood, obtained in a trial of the OX40 agonist ivuxolimab. The receptor set was obtained from an adult with an advanced solid tumor such as melanoma, head and neck, liver or kidney cancer. Both conserved end residues are part of each CDR3.

TRBJ1-4	TRBV7-9	CASSLLGTASATNEKLFF
TRBJ2-2	TRBV5-1	CASSEIQGGELFF
TRBJ2-1	TRBV28	CASSFGGPSYNEQFF
TRBJ2-3	TRBV4-3	CASSQAGGSGIDTQYF
TRBJ1-3	TRBV9	CASSVAMGRSGNTIYF
TRBJ1-1	TRBV6-1	CASSVGTGTTEAFF
TRBJ2-7	TRBV27	CASSLYWDRLFEQYF
TRBJ2-7	TRBV28	CASLTGQASGEQYF
TRBJ2-4	TRBV2	CASSEARGIAKNIQYF
TRBJ1-1	TRBV19	CASFRGQGNTEAFF
TRBJ2-3	TRBV19	CASSIGGYGTDTQYF
TRBJ1-2	TRBV4-3	CASSQEGQGANGYTF
TRBJ2-7	TRBV28	CASSSGRGYEQYF
TRBJ1-1	TRBV15	CATSRDRGTTNTEAFF
TRBJ1-5	TRBV4-1	CASSHSLTGGFLGNQPQHF
TRBJ2-1	TRBV29-1	CSVEILAGGNEQFF
TRBJ2-2	TRBV10-3	CAISPSGLTGGDTGELFF
TRBJ1-1	TRBV15	CATSRARDTEAFF
TRBJ2-3	TRBV9	CASSSSGLITDTQYF
TRBJ2-5	TRBV6-6	CASSRDDETQYF
TRBJ2-7	TRBV5-1	CASSLDEVGEQYF
TRBJ1-4	TRBV19	CASSLRHSAEKLFF
TRBJ2-7	TRBV29-1	CSATGVGWDEQYF
TRBJ1-2	TRBV2	CASRRLQVYGYTF
TRBJ2-7	TRBV4-2	CASSQDQGQQAGGSYEQYF
TRBJ2-1	TRBV7-2	CASSLSWRLASNEQFF
TRBJ2-1	TRBV7-3	CASSLNSGRGAYNEQFF
TRBJ2-1	TRBV5-1	CASTPAAESSYNEQFF
TRBJ1-2	TRBV28	CASSPGTAHGYTF
TRBJ1-3	TRBV11-2	CASSLESGNTIYF
TRBJ2-2	TRBV5-4	CASSFPGENGELFF
TRBJ2-1	TRBV28	CASSSAGSFKEGDEQFF
TRBJ1-5	TRBV7-2	CASSLQGGNQPQHF
TRBJ2-1	TRBV2	CASRDPGRTFNEQFF
TRBJ1-6	TRBV9	CASRAGEGSYNSPLHF
TRBJ2-5	TRBV6-5	CASIPPTGGQETQYF
TRBJ1-6	TRBV4-2	CASSQDPGTWASPLHF
TRBJ2-2	TRBV9	CASSVGPRRGGELFF
TRBJ2-6	TRBV18	CASSPEAGVSGANVLTF
TRBJ2-1	TRBV11-2	CASTSREGGYNEQFF
TRBJ2-7	TRBV9	CASSLRLSGSEQYF
TRBJ2-1	TRBV29-1	CSVEEIAYNEQFF
TRBJ2-3	TRBV9	CASSLGTSGPTDTQYF
TRBJ2-1	TRBV5-1	CASSLEVAQEQFF
TRBJ2-7	TRBV4-3	CASSQVDRDEQYF
TRBJ2-3	TRBV9	CASSFRPQWDTQYF
TRBJ1-3	TRBV6-6	CASRGTGGSGNTIYF
TRBJ2-7	TRBV6-4	CARTSGREVYGPEQYF
TRBJ1-2	TRBV19	CASSPGLYGYTF
TRBJ1-4	TRBV21-1	CATFVGQGACEKLFF
TRBJ2-3	TRBV13	CASSLFRDRTGQTPRTDTQYF
TRBJ1-2	TRBV29-1	CSVGTGGLGYTF
TRBJ1-2	TRBV19	CASSIQGTLYGYTF
TRBJ1-5	TRBV5-1	CASSLGQRSQPQHF
TRBJ1-5	TRBV6-1	CASSESGSNQPQHF
TRBJ2-7	TRBV9	CASSARTGAYEQYF
TRBJ1-2	TRBV28	CASSFPGQGGYGYTF
TRBJ2-3	TRBV29-1	CSVEGGIRTDTQYF
TRBJ2-5	TRBV7-2	CASSLMVGTQYF
TRBJ1-4	TRBV9	CASSPTIRTINEKLFF